Described below is a single T cell receptor (beta chain) sequence and its context. This sample is part of a study of prognosis after radiotherapy for stage I lung cancer. In the study overall: Patients were enrolled between 2018 and 2019 (all with stage I non-small cell lung cancer). The 13 male and more than five female patients were aged roughly 53 to 95, median about 70 years.

Trimming cost V 7 bases and J 1 base, with 10 bases left between them. CDR1 and CDR2 (germline): MNHNS, SASEGT. This CDR3 contains 13 residues. Multiplex PCR in two rounds served to amplify TCR beta CDR3 from genomic DNA. TRBV and TRBJ genes each had their own specific primers in first-round PCR. A single record per CDR3 protein comes from TCRdb applying MiXCR to the multiplex PCR reads. The repertoire includes some 60,000 distinct CDR3 sequences, more than 25% of them detected once, and 6.5% to 8.5% sits in the top ten. The material was PBMCs, obtained before or after stereotactic body radiation therapy (not recorded which). The chain joins TRBV6-1 to TRBJ1-2; D is possibly TRBD1 (5 bases). The receptor was isolated from a donor aged 50 or older with non-small cell lung cancer. Written as DNA, the CDR3 is TGTGCCAGCATGGGCGACAGTAACTATGGCTACACCTTC. Amino acid sequence: CASMGDSNYGYTF.